This T cell receptor beta chain comes out of a study of blood T cell repertoires in COVID-19. The CDR3 spans 12 residues. Between the trimmed V and J ends, which lost 8 bases and 6 bases, there was a span of 13 bases. Germline CDR1 SGHDN, CDR2 FVKESK. The table came from immunoSEQ multiplex PCR; TCRdb's copy has only in-frame clones and leaves some out. Of a few hundred thousand clones listed, 80% to 90% were seen once; the top ten hold less than 5%. Each participant's cohort was designated according to participant-reported clinical history. The genes are TRBV14 and TRBJ1-2; no clear D gene. This TCR came from a woman in her forties with acute COVID-19. Source material: PBMCs or T cells enriched from blood (not recorded which). The CDR3 bases are TGTGCCAGCTCCGGGAGCTTTAATGGCTACACCTTC. Translating gives CASSGSFNGYTF.